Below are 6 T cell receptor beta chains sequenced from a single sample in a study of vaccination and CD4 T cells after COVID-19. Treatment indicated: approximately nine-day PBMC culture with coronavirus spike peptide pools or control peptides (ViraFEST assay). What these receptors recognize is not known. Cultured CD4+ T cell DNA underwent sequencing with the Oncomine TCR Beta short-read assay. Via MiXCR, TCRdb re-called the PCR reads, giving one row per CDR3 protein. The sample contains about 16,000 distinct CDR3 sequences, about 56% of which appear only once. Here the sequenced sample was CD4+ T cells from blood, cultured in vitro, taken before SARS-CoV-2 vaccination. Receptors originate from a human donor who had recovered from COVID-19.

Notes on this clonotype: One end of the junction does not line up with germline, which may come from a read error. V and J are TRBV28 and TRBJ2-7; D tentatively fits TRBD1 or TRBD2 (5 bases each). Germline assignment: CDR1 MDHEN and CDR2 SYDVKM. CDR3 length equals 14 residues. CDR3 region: CAGRVGGVWDEQYF. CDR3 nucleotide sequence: TGTGCCGGCAGGGTTGGGGGAGTTTGGGACGAGCAGTACTTC.

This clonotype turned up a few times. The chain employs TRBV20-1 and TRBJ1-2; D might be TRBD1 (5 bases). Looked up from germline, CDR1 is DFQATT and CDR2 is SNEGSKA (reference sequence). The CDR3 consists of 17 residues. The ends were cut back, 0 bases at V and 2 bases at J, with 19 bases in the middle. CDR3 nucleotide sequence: TGCAGTGCTAGAGATCCCCGGGGTGCAGGGTTCAACTATGGCTACACCTTC. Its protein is CSARDPRGAGFNYGYTF.

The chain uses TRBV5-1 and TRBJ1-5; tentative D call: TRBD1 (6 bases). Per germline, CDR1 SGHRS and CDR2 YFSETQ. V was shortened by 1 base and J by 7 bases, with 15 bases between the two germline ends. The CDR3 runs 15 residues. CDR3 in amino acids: CASSLLGGGGQPQHF. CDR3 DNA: TGCGCCAGCAGCTTGTTGGGTGGTGGGGGCCAGCCCCAGCATTTT. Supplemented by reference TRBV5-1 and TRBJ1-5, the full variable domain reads KAGVTQTPRYLIKTRGQQVTLSCSPISGHRSVSWYQQTPGQGLQFLFEYFSETQRNKGNFPGRFSGRQFSNSRSEMNVSTLELGDSALYLCASSLLGGGGQPQHFGDGTRLSIL.

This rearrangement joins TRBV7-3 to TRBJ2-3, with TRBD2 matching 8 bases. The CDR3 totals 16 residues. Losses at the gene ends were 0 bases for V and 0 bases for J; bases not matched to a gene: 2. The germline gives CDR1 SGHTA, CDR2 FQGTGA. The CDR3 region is CASSLTSGMSTDTQYF. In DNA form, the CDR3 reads TGTGCCAGCAGCTTAACTAGCGGGATGAGCACAGATACGCAGTATTTT.

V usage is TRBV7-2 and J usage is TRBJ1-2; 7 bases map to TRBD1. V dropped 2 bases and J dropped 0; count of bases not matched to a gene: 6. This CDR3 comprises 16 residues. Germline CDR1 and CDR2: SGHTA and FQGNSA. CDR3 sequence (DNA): TGTGCCAGCAGCTTAAACAGGGGCCCCTCTAACTATGGCTACACCTTC. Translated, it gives CASSLNRGPSNYGYTF.

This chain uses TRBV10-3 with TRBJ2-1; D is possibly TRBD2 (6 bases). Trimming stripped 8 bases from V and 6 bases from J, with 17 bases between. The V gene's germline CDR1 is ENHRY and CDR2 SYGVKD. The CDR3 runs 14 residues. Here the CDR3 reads CAIGSRDFGNEQFF. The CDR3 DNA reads TGTGCCATCGGTTCGCGGGACTTTGGCAATGAGCAGTTCTTC.